There are many counts of the clone carrying this TCR beta chain. Germline CDR1 is GTSNPN and CDR2 is SVGIG (reference sequence). V was clipped by 2 bases and J by 1 base, with 11 bases between them. CDR3 length equals 15 residues. The data derive from a study of T cells after yellow fever vaccination. Template-switching 5'RACE yielded the TCR cDNA; a universal primer site and UMIs were added in the process. TCRdb re-analysed the 5' RACE reads in MiXCR, keeping a single row per CDR3 protein. The data show roughly 63,000 distinct CDR3 sequences, about 7% seen once. This TCR came from a man aged 30 to 39 who received the YFV17D yellow fever vaccine. The genes are TRBV30 and TRBJ2-2; possible D gene TRBD2, 5 bases. The material sequenced was CD8+ T cells sorted from PBMCs, taken 15 days after the yellow fever booster vaccination. CDR3 in amino acids: CAWSRGEQNTGELFF. In DNA form, the CDR3 reads TGTGCCTGGAGTCGGGGTGAGCAGAACACCGGGGAGCTGTTTTTT.